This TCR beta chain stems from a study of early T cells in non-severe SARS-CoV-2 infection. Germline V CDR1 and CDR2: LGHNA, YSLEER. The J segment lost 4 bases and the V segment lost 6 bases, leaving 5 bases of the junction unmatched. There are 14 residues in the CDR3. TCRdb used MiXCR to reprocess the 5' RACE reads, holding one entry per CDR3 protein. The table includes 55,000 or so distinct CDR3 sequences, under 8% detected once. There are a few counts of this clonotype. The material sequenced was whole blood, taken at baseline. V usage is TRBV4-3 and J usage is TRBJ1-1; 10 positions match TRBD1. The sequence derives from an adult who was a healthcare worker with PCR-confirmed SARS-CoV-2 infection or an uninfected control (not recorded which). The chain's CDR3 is CASSWDRGGTEAFF. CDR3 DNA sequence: TGCGCCAGCAGTTGGGACAGGGGTGGCACTGAAGCTTTCTTT.